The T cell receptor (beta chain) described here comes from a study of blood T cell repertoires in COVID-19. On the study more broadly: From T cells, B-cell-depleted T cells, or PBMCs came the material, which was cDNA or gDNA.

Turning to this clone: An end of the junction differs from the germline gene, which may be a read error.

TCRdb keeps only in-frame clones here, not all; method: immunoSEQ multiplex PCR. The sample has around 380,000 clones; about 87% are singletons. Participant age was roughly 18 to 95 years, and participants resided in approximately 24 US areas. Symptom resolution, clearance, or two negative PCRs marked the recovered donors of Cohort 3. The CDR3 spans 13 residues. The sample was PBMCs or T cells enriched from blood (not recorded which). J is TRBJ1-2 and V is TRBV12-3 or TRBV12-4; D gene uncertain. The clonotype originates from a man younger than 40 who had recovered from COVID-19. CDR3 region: CASSLARRAERSF. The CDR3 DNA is TGTGCCAGCAGTTTAGCGCGGAGGGCGGAGCGATCTTTC.